The rows below give T cell receptor beta chains drawn from one sample of a study of T cell responses to AZD1222 COVID-19 vaccine. Data came from immunoSEQ multiplex PCR; TCRdb stores just in-frame clones and leaves some out. This table has about 130,000 clones, over 80% appearing once. This specimen was peripheral blood, taken on day 0 of AZD1222 vaccination. The origin of the receptors is an adult in good health. The CDR3 runs from the conserved cysteine through the conserved F or W. Each record gives: V gene, clone size, J gene, D gene, CDR3 protein, CDR3 DNA. D genes are given only for firm matches. Clone size is not always given. Where it is, it says once, few, many or a class for expanded clones.

TRBV3-1/TRBV3-2	NA	TRBJ1-3	TRBD1	CASSYGDRAGNTIYF	TGTGCCAGCAGCTACGGGGACAGGGCTGGAAACACCATATATTTT
TRBV5-1	NA	TRBJ1-1	NA	CASSSGQTSNTEAFF	TGCGCCAGCAGCAGTGGGCAGACCTCGAACACTGAAGCTTTCTTT
TRBV6-2/TRBV6-3	NA	TRBJ1-5	NA	CASSTSGADNQPQHF	TGTGCCAGCAGTACCAGCGGGGCTGACAATCAGCCCCAGCATTTT
TRBV14	NA	TRBJ2-3	NA	CASSQEKSLDSDTQYF	TGTGCCAGCAGCCAAGAAAAGAGTCTAGACTCAGATACGCAGTATTTT
TRBV7-9	once	TRBJ1-3	NA	CASSFRGQSSGNTIYF	TGTGCCAGCAGCTTTAGAGGACAGAGCTCTGGAAACACCATATATTTT
TRBV27	NA	TRBJ2-1	TRBD2	CASSLGLAGVRNEQFF	TGTGCCAGCAGTTTGGGACTAGCGGGAGTGCGGAATGAGCAGTTCTTC
TRBV27	NA	TRBJ1-5	NA	CASSSHQPQHF	TGTGCCAGCAGTTCCCATCAGCCCCAGCATTTT
TRBV14	few	TRBJ2-5	NA	CASSQGTASRKETQYF	TGTGCCAGCAGCCAGGGTACTGCCTCAAGGAAAGAGACCCAGTACTTC
TRBV9	few	TRBJ2-2	TRBD1	CASSVHRGQGGELFF	TGTGCCAGCAGCGTCCACAGGGGACAAGGCGGGGAGCTGTTTTTT
TRBV20-1	NA	TRBJ1-1	TRBD1	CSAGTGVEAFF	TGCAGTGCCGGGACAGGCGTTGAAGCTTTCTTT
TRBV7-2	NA	TRBJ2-1	TRBD2	CASSFLAAYNEQFF	TGTGCCAGCAGCTTTCTAGCGGCCTACAATGAGCAGTTCTTC
TRBV4-1	NA	TRBJ2-4	TRBD2	CASSQGPGTSSIQYF	TGCGCCAGCAGCCAAGGCCCTGGGACTAGCTCCATTCAGTACTTC
TRBV19	NA	TRBJ2-4	TRBD1	CASSGGQGAKNIQYF	TGTGCCAGTAGTGGGGGACAGGGGGCCAAAAACATTCAGTACTTC
TRBV5-6	NA	TRBJ1-3	NA	CASSLWYNYYSGNTIYF	TGTGCCAGCAGCTTGTGGTACAACTACTACTCTGGAAACACCATATATTTT
TRBV11-3	once	TRBJ2-3	NA	CASSLVGVSTDTQYF	TGTGCCAGCAGCTTGGTGGGGGTAAGCACAGATACGCAGTATTTT
TRBV29-1	NA	TRBJ1-2	NA	CSVLTGGGYTF	TGCAGCGTTTTGACTGGCGGCGGCTACACCTTC
TRBV7-2	NA	TRBJ2-1	NA	CASSLLPGIDQQFF	TGTGCCAGCAGCTTATTGCCAGGCATAGACCAGCAGTTCTTC
TRBV7-2	NA	TRBJ1-6	TRBD1	CASSITGGKGSPLHF	TGTGCCAGCAGTATTACAGGGGGCAAAGGTTCACCCCTCCACTTT
TRBV3-1/TRBV3-2	NA	TRBJ1-5	NA	CASSQGQNQPQHF	TGTGCCAGCAGCCAAGGACAGAATCAGCCCCAGCATTTT
TRBV12-5	NA	TRBJ1-1	TRBD1	CASGKWTGQGNTEAFF	TGTGCTAGTGGGAAGTGGACAGGCCAGGGGAACACTGAAGCTTTCTTT
TRBV18	once	TRBJ2-6	TRBD1	CASSPTGLSGANVLTF	TGTGCCAGCTCACCGACAGGGCTCTCTGGGGCCAACGTCCTGACTTTC
TRBV5-4	NA	TRBJ2-1	TRBD2	CASSQGLAIALGPDNEQFF	TGTGCCAGCAGCCAGGGACTAGCGATCGCTCTTGGCCCGGACAATGAGCAGTTCTTC
TRBV3-1/TRBV3-2	NA	TRBJ1-2	NA	CASSQTATPYGYTF	TGTGCCAGCAGCCAGACAGCTACCCCATATGGCTACACCTTC
TRBV21-1	NA	TRBJ2-7	NA	CASSKALSAGKYEQYF	TGTGCCAGCAGCAAAGCGCTTTCTGCAGGAAAATACGAGCAGTACTTC
TRBV7-2	NA	TRBJ2-1	NA	CASSLVRGFNNEQFF	TGTGCCAGCAGCTTAGTTAGGGGTTTCAACAATGAGCAGTTCTTC
TRBV19	NA	TRBJ1-2	NA	CASNLMGGDYGYTF	TGTGCCAGTAACCTTATGGGGGGTGACTATGGCTACACCTTC
TRBV5-1	NA	TRBJ2-5	TRBD2	CASNRGRTSGRAPETQYF	TGCGCCAGCAACAGAGGCCGGACTAGCGGGAGGGCCCCGGAGACCCAGTACTTC
TRBV5-5	NA	TRBJ1-3	NA	CASSLGGDRRNTIYF	TGTGCCAGCAGCTTGGGGGGAGATAGGAGAAACACCATATATTTT
TRBV11-3	NA	TRBJ2-1	TRBD1	CASSLGQATYNEQFF	TGTGCCAGCAGCCTAGGACAGGCAACCTACAATGAGCAGTTCTTC
TRBV6-5	NA	TRBJ1-6	NA	CASTLDYYGSPLHF	TGTGCCAGCACCTTGGACTACTACGGTTCACCCCTCCACTTT
TRBV7-2	NA	TRBJ1-2	TRBD1	CASSLIPRGQDGYTF	TGTGCCAGCAGCTTAATTCCCAGGGGGCAAGATGGCTACACCTTC
TRBV29-1	NA	TRBJ2-7	TRBD1	CSVEDTGTGGYEQYF	TGCAGCGTTGAAGATACCGGGACAGGGGGTTACGAGCAGTACTTC
TRBV11-3	NA	TRBJ1-3	TRBD1	CASSSGSGGLRTGNTIYF	TGTGCCAGCAGCTCGGGGTCAGGGGGCCTAAGAACTGGAAACACCATATATTTT
TRBV19	NA	TRBJ1-5	TRBD1	CASSSTGGNQPQHF	TGTGCCAGTAGTTCTACAGGGGGCAATCAGCCCCAGCATTTT
TRBV9	NA	TRBJ1-3	NA	CASSPSGHQSGNTIYF	TGTGCCAGCAGCCCGAGTGGACACCAATCTGGAAACACCATATATTTT
TRBV19	NA	TRBJ1-5	NA	CASSILSYSNQPQHF	TGTGCCAGTAGTATACTGAGTTATAGCAATCAGCCCCAGCATTTT
TRBV6-5	NA	TRBJ1-1	TRBD1	CASSPGQGARTEAFF	TGTGCCAGCAGCCCGGGACAGGGGGCGAGGACTGAAGCTTTCTTT
TRBV5-6	NA	TRBJ1-5	TRBD1	CASSLTTGGGSNQPQHF	TGTGCCAGCAGCTTAACAACAGGGGGAGGAAGCAATCAGCCCCAGCATTTT
TRBV5-1	NA	TRBJ2-5	TRBD2	CATPGGGQETQYF	TGCGCCACCCCTGGCGGGGGACAAGAGACCCAGTACTTC
TRBV18	NA	TRBJ2-7	TRBD1	CASSDGTGRAYEQYF	TGTGCCAGCTCAGATGGGACAGGCCGTGCCTACGAGCAGTACTTC
TRBV29-1	NA	TRBJ1-2	NA	CSVEGRETYGYTF	TGCAGCGTTGAGGGCAGGGAAACCTATGGCTACACCTTC
TRBV11-2	NA	TRBJ1-1	NA	CASSLVENPPEAFF	TGTGCCAGCAGCTTAGTAGAAAACCCGCCCGAAGCTTTCTTT
TRBV11-2	NA	TRBJ1-1	NA	CASGLVNTEAFF	TGTGCCAGCGGACTCGTGAACACTGAAGCTTTCTTT
TRBV4-3	NA	TRBJ2-7	NA	CASSQGRDTLYEQYF	TGCGCCAGCAGCCAAGGTCGGGACACACTCTACGAGCAGTACTTC
TRBV6-5	NA	TRBJ1-5	NA	CASSYSSAGVDQPQHF	TGTGCCAGCAGTTACTCGTCGGCAGGGGTGGATCAGCCCCAGCATTTT
TRBV18	NA	TRBJ2-3	TRBD2	CASSRTSGEDTQYF	TGTGCCAGCTCACGGACTAGCGGGGAAGATACGCAGTATTTT
TRBV30	NA	TRBJ1-1	NA	CAWMKGPNTEAFF	TGTGCCTGGATGAAGGGGCCCAACACTGAAGCTTTCTTT
TRBV28	NA	TRBJ2-3	TRBD2	CASSSRAGGPSDTQYF	TGTGCCAGCAGTTCTAGAGCGGGAGGGCCTTCAGATACGCAGTATTTT
TRBV2	NA	TRBJ1-2	NA	CASRRELPWGTF	TGTGCCAGCAGGCGAGAGTTGCCTTGGGGGACCTTC
TRBV30	NA	TRBJ1-3	TRBD1	CAWSRGDSGNTIYF	TGTGCCTGGAGTAGGGGGGACAGCGGAAACACCATATATTTT
TRBV29-1	NA	TRBJ1-2	NA	CSVDRDHGYTF	TGCAGCGTTGACAGGGACCATGGCTACACCTTC
TRBV5-1	NA	TRBJ1-1	NA	CASSLGGSAEAFF	TGCGCCAGCAGCTTGGGAGGGAGCGCTGAAGCTTTCTTT
TRBV7-8	NA	TRBJ2-2	NA	CASSTRDPNTGELFF	TGTGCCAGCAGCACCAGGGACCCGAACACCGGGGAGCTGTTTTTT
TRBV7-9	NA	TRBJ1-2	NA	CASSPGTTLLGYTF	TGTGCCAGCAGCCCCGGGACAACCCTATTGGGCTACACCTTC
TRBV5-1	NA	TRBJ1-2	TRBD1	CASSLWTGGAAGYTF	TGCGCCAGCAGCCTCTGGACAGGGGGCGCCGCTGGCTACACCTTC